The rows below give T cell receptor beta chains drawn from one sample of a study of blood T cell repertoires in COVID-19. Clones were read by immunoSEQ multiplex PCR, and TCRdb kept only the in-frame ones, dropping some. The sample has 150,000 to 200,000 clones, nearly 80% seen once. The sequenced material came from peripheral blood. These receptors came from a woman older than 75 with acute or convalescent COVID-19. CDR3s include the opening cysteine and the closing phenylalanine or tryptophan. Fields, in order: V gene, J gene, clone size, D gene, CDR3 DNA, CDR3 protein. A D gene is named only where the DNA matches it firmly. Clone size, where shown, is once, few, many, or a class for clones that have expanded.

TRBV28,TRBJ1-2,-,-,TGTGCCAGCTGGGAGGGTAGGGACTATGGCTACACCTTC,CASWEGRDYGYTF
TRBV6-2/TRBV6-3,TRBJ2-7,-,TRBD1,TGTGCCAGCAGTTTCACCCGACAGGGGGAGGGCGAGCAGTACTTC,CASSFTRQGEGEQYF
TRBV2,TRBJ1-5,-,-,TGTGCCAGCTCCCCGGGAAACCGGAATCAGCCCCAGCATTTT,CASSPGNRNQPQHF
TRBV5-4,TRBJ2-2,-,-,TGTGCCAGCAGCTTGGCCGGAGCGGCGAACACCGGGGAGCTGTTTTTT,CASSLAGAANTGELFF
TRBV5-6,TRBJ2-6,-,-,TGTGCCAGCAGCTTCAGACACGCAGGCTCTGGGGCCAACGTCCTGACTTTC,CASSFRHAGSGANVLTF
TRBV19,TRBJ2-3,few,TRBD1,TGTGCCAGTAGGGGAGGGACAGGGGTAAATACGCAGTATTTT,CASRGGTGVNTQYF
TRBV11-2,TRBJ1-4,few,TRBD1,TGTGCCAGCAGCGAACACAGGGGGCAGGGGGAAAAACTGTTTTTT,CASSEHRGQGEKLFF
TRBV9,TRBJ2-2,-,TRBD2,TGTGCCAGCAGCGGGGCGGGAGGGCCGAACACCGGGGAGCTGTTTTTT,CASSGAGGPNTGELFF
TRBV2,TRBJ1-5,-,-,TGTGCCAGCAGAATGGGCCCTAATAGCAATCAGCCCCAGCATTTT,CASRMGPNSNQPQHF
TRBV9,TRBJ2-5,-,-,TGTGCCAGCAGCGTAGGGCTAGCGTATAGACAAGAGACCCAGTACTTC,CASSVGLAYRQETQYF
TRBV5-1,TRBJ1-1,few,TRBD1,TGCGCCAGCAGCTCCGGGACAGGAACCTTGAACACTGAAGCTTTCTTT,CASSSGTGTLNTEAFF
TRBV7-2,TRBJ1-6,-,TRBD1,TGTGCCAGCAGTCTGACAGGGATAAATTCACCCCTCCACTTT,CASSLTGINSPLHF
TRBV5-4,TRBJ2-3,few,TRBD2,TGTGCCAGCAGCTTCCGGGCTCGAGCGGGGGGGCCAGATACGCAGTATTTT,CASSFRARAGGPDTQYF
TRBV3-1/TRBV3-2,TRBJ1-6,-,-,TGTGCCAGCAGCCAAGATAGCAATTCACCCCTCCACTTT,CASSQDSNSPLHF
TRBV15,TRBJ2-7,-,-,TGTGCCACCAGTCGGCCTACGGGCGAGCAGTACTTC,CATSRPTGEQYF
TRBV10-1,TRBJ2-1,-,-,TGCGCCAGTTCAGAACAGGGTTACAATGAGCAGTTCTTC,CASSEQGYNEQFF
TRBV12-3/TRBV12-4,TRBJ1-2,-,TRBD1,TGTGCCAGCAGTCGACAGGGTGATGGCTACACCTTC,CASSRQGDGYTF
TRBV11-2,TRBJ2-7,-,TRBD2,TGTGCCAGCAGCTTAGGGGGGGGATCTACTCGAGAGCAGTACTTC,CASSLGGGSTREQYF
TRBV10-1,TRBJ1-1,-,-,TGCGCCAGCAGTAACGACAGGAGGAACACTGAAGCTTTCTTT,CASSNDRRNTEAFF
TRBV5-1,TRBJ2-7,-,TRBD1,TGCGCCAGCAGCTTTGGGACAGGGGCCTTATACGAGCAGTACTTC,CASSFGTGALYEQYF
TRBV5-8,TRBJ2-7,-,TRBD2,TGTGCCAGCACCTCGGGACTAGCGGTCTACGAGCAGTACTTC,CASTSGLAVYEQYF
TRBV19,TRBJ2-3,-,TRBD2,TGTGCCAGTAGCCTCGGGACTAGCGGGAGGGCCGGGACAGATACGCAGTATTTT,CASSLGTSGRAGTDTQYF
TRBV27,TRBJ2-1,-,TRBD2,TGTGCCAGCAGTTCACTAGCGGGGGGGCCCGGCAATGAGCAGTTCTTC,CASSSLAGGPGNEQFF
TRBV30,TRBJ1-3,-,-,TGTGCCTTACAGACCAGCTCTGGAAACACCATATATTTT,CALQTSSGNTIYF
TRBV7-8,TRBJ1-5,few,TRBD1,TGTGCCAGCAGCAAGGACAGGGGCAATCAGCCCCAGCATTTT,CASSKDRGNQPQHF
TRBV28,TRBJ1-5,-,-,TGTGCCAGCAGTTTATTCGGGTACTCGAATCAGCCCCAGCATTTT,CASSLFGYSNQPQHF
TRBV12-5,TRBJ1-1,-,-,TGTGCTAGTGGTTTGCCAGGGGCAGGGAACACTGAAGCTTTCTTT,CASGLPGAGNTEAFF
TRBV9,TRBJ1-1,-,-,TGTGCCAGCAGCGTAGGGGGCTCCCGGAACACTGAAGCTTTCTTT,CASSVGGSRNTEAFF
TRBV5-1,TRBJ2-7,-,-,TGCGCCAGCAGCTGGGGTAACCCAGGGCCCTACGAGCAGTACTTC,CASSWGNPGPYEQYF
TRBV7-2,TRBJ2-7,-,TRBD1,TGTGCCAGCAGCTCGGGGACAGGGATCAACGAGCAGTACTTC,CASSSGTGINEQYF
TRBV6-2/TRBV6-3,TRBJ1-5,-,-,TGTGCCAGCAATTATCGGGATCAGCCCCAGCATTTT,CASNYRDQPQHF
TRBV3-1/TRBV3-2,TRBJ1-2,once,TRBD1,TGTGCCAGCAGCCAAGAGGGGACAGGGGGCTATGGCTACACCTTC,CASSQEGTGGYGYTF
TRBV28,TRBJ1-5,-,-,TGTGCCAGCGGGACATTAGGCAATCAGCCCCAGCATTTT,CASGTLGNQPQHF
TRBV28,TRBJ1-2,few,TRBD1,TGTGCCAGCAGTCGGACAGGGCGAAACTATGGCTACACCTTC,CASSRTGRNYGYTF
TRBV6-5,TRBJ2-2,-,TRBD1,TGTGCCAGCAGTTACTATAAGACAGGGACCGGGGAGCTGTTTTTT,CASSYYKTGTGELFF
TRBV7-9,TRBJ1-1,few,TRBD1,TGTGCCAGCATCCGCCGGGGACAGGGGTCGACTGAAGCTTTCTTT,CASIRRGQGSTEAFF
TRBV27,TRBJ2-7,-,TRBD2,TGTGCCAGCAGTTCCCTAAGCGGGAGTTACGAGCAGTACTTC,CASSSLSGSYEQYF
TRBV5-5,TRBJ1-1,-,-,TGTGCCAGCAGCTTGCAGGGGTCGAACACTGAAGCTTTCTTT,CASSLQGSNTEAFF
TRBV6-6,TRBJ2-5,few,-,TGTGCCAGCAGTTACTCCCCGAGGGAAGAGACCCAGTACTTC,CASSYSPREETQYF
TRBV4-2,TRBJ1-2,-,-,TGTGCCAGCAGCCCATCCCGGGCCTCGGCGGGGGGCTACACCTTC,CASSPSRASAGGYTF
TRBV18,TRBJ1-4,-,-,TGTGCCAGCTCACCACCTCCCACCACGGGAGAAAAACTGTTTTTT,CASSPPPTTGEKLFF
TRBV13,TRBJ2-1,-,TRBD2,TGTGCCAGCAGCTCTCTGACTAGCGGGAGGGCTTTTTCCTACAATGAGCAGTTCTTC,CASSSLTSGRAFSYNEQFF
TRBV5-6,TRBJ1-4,once,-,TGTGCCAGCAGCGCTTCGGGGGAAGGGTTTGAAAAACTGTTTTTT,CASSASGEGFEKLFF
TRBV9,TRBJ1-2,-,TRBD1,TGTGCCAGCAGCGTACTCCCGGGACAGGGGCCTGGCTACACCTTC,CASSVLPGQGPGYTF
TRBV2,TRBJ1-3,-,-,TGTGCCAGCAGTGAAGGTCCGGGATTGGGAAACACCATATATTTT,CASSEGPGLGNTIYF
TRBV4-1,TRBJ2-5,-,TRBD2,TGCGCCAGCAGCCAAGGGGGACGGACTAGCGGTCAAGAGACCCAGTACTTC,CASSQGGRTSGQETQYF
TRBV6-1,TRBJ2-3,-,TRBD2,TGTGCCAGCAGTCGTAGCGGGGGGACAGATACGCAGTATTTT,CASSRSGGTDTQYF
TRBV20-1,TRBJ2-3,-,TRBD2,TGCAGTGCTAGTAAGCGGGAGGGCCGCGCAGATACGCAGTATTTT,CSASKREGRADTQYF
TRBV6-5,TRBJ1-1,-,TRBD1,TGTGCCAGCACCAAGGGACAGGCGAACACTGAAGCTTTCTTT,CASTKGQANTEAFF
TRBV5-1,TRBJ1-1,-,-,TGCGCCAGCAGCTTGGCCCGGGAAGGCACTGAAGCTTTCTTT,CASSLAREGTEAFF